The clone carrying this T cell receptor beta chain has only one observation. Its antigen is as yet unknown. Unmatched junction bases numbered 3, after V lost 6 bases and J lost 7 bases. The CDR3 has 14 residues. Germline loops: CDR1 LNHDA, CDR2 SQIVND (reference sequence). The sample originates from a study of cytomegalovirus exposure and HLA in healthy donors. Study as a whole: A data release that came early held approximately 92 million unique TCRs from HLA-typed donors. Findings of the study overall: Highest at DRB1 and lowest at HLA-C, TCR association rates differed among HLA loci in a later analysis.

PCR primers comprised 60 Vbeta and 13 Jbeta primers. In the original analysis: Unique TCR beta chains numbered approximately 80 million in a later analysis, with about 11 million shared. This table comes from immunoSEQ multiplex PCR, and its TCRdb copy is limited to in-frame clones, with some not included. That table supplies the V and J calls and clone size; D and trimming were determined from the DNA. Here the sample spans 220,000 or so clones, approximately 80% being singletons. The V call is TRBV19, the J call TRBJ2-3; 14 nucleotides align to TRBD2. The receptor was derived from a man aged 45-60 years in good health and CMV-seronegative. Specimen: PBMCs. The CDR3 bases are TGTGCCAGTAGAGGGACTAGCGGGAGTTATACGCAGTATTTT. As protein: CASRGTSGSYTQYF.